This TCR beta chain is drawn from a study of T cells after yellow fever vaccination. Study as a whole: Low-cell-number fractions underwent preparation using SMART-Seq v4 Ultra Low Input.

Germline V CDR1 and CDR2: MNHEY, SVGEGT. The V gene end was trimmed by 7 bases and the J gene end by 1 base; junction bases not matched to a gene: 2. The CDR3 runs 13 residues. TCRdb reprocessed the 5' RACE reads with MiXCR, giving one entry per CDR3 protein. The data show 250,000 to 350,000 distinct CDR3 sequences, about 6.9% seen once. The V and J genes are TRBV6-2 or TRBV6-3 and TRBJ2-5; TRBD1 agrees at 8 bases. The starting material was PBMCs, obtained roughly 46 days after the first yellow fever vaccination. This clonotype originated in a man younger than 35 who received the YFV17D yellow fever vaccine. The CDR3 reads CASTGTGQETQYF. The DNA of the CDR3 is TGTGCCAGCACAGGGACAGGCCAAGAGACCCAGTACTTC.